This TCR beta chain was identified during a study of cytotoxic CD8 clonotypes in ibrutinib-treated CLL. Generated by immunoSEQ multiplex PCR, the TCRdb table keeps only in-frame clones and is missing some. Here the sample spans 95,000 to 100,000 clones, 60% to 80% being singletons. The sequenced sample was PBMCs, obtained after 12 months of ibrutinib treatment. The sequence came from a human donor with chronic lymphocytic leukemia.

This CDR3 is CASSLGTGPQPQHF. CDR3 nucleotide sequence: TGTGCCAGCAGTTTAGGGACAGGGCCTCAGCCCCAGCATTTT. The chain recombines TRBV28 with TRBJ1-5; TRBD1 agrees at 9 bases. From germline, CDR1 is MDHEN and CDR2 SYDVKM. V lost 2 bases and J lost 6; bases outside the gene matches: 2. The CDR3 totals 14 residues. Complete variable domain (other parts from reference TRBV28 and TRBJ1-5): DVKVTQSSRYLVKRTGEKVFLECVQDMDHENMFWYRQDPGLGLRLIYFSYDVKMKEKGDIPEGYSVSREKKERFSLILESASTNQTSMYLCASSLGTGPQPQHFGDGTRLSIL.